The 20 T cell receptor beta chains given below trace back to one sample, sequenced in a study of PD-1 blockade in classical Hodgkin lymphoma. The table came from immunoSEQ multiplex PCR; TCRdb's copy has only in-frame clones and leaves some out. The sample consists of over 25,000 clones, roughly 85% of them appearing once. Following autologous stem cell transplantation, relapse occurred in every patient, and exposure to brentuximab vedotin varied. The starting material was peripheral blood mononuclear cells (PBMCs), obtained before the second cycle of nivolumab. Every receptor here comes from a human donor with classical Hodgkin lymphoma.

The chain is built from TRBV6-5 and TRBJ2-2; D uncertain. V lost 6 bases, J lost 6 bases, and 8 bases lay in between. The CDR3 loop spans 12 amino acids. From germline, CDR1 is MNHEY and CDR2 SVGAGI. The chain's CDR3 is CASSPSAGELFF. DNA of the CDR3: TGTGCCAGCAGCCCCAGTGCCGGGGAGCTGTTTTTT.

The chain uses TRBV21-1 and TRBJ2-7. TRBV21-1 is classified as a pseudogene. The CDR3 is made up of 10 amino acids. CDR3 amino acids: CASTPLEQYV. CDR3 nucleotide sequence: TGTGCCAGCACCCCCTTAGAGCAGTACGTC.

The V call is TRBV7-3, the J call TRBJ1-1, with D possibly matching TRBD1 (5 bases). CDR3 length: 14 amino acids. V lost 2 bases and J lost 1, with 8 bases in between. Per germline, CDR1 SGHTA and CDR2 FQGTGA. Here the CDR3 DNA reads TGTGCCAGCAGCTTAGGGGCCCAGAACACTGAAGCTTTCTTT. This sequence encodes CASSLGAQNTEAFF.

The chain is built from TRBV11-3 and TRBJ2-3, with 8 bases fitting TRBD2. Germline loops: CDR1 SGHNT, CDR2 YENEEA. This CDR3 is built from 14 residues. J lost 7 bases, V lost 5 bases, and 8 bases had no gene match. CDR3 amino acids: CASSRAGALNTQYF. CDR3 in DNA: TGTGCCAGCAGCCGAGCGGGGGCCTTGAATACGCAGTATTTT.

The chain employs TRBV7-9 and TRBJ2-1; 9 bases line up with TRBD2. CDR3 length: 16 amino acids. The J segment lost 4 bases and the V segment lost 1 base, leaving 5 bases of the junction unmatched. Germline V gene data show CDR1 as SEHNR and CDR2 as FQNEAQ (reference sequence). CDR3 amino acids: CASSLGLAEIYNEQFF. The CDR3 DNA sequence: TGTGCCAGCAGCTTAGGACTAGCGGAAATTTACAATGAGCAGTTCTTC.

The chain carries TRBV6-5 and TRBJ2-6; D is possibly TRBD1 (6 bases). The CDR3 spans 15 residues. Trimming took off 4 bases at V and 2 bases at J, with 9 bases between the two ends. In germline, CDR1 is MNHEY, CDR2 SVGAGI. The chain's CDR3 is CASSFGTTGANVLTF. CDR3 nucleotides: TGTGCCAGCAGTTTTGGGACAACTGGGGCCAACGTCCTGACTTTC.

The V and J genes are TRBV7-2 and TRBJ1-2; D not certain. This CDR3 is built from 12 residues. The germline CDR1 and CDR2 sequences are SGHTA and FQGNSA. V lost 5 bases and J 1 base, leaving 5 bases between the germline ends. The CDR3: CASSVLNYGYTF. In DNA, the CDR3 is TGTGCCAGCAGCGTCCTTAACTATGGCTACACCTTC.

This chain links TRBV7-2 with TRBJ2-7; tentative D call: TRBD1 (5 bases). CDR3 size: 14 residues. Germline lookup yields CDR1 SGHTA and CDR2 FQGNSA. V was cut by 1 base and J by 3 bases, with 10 bases left in between. CDR3 sequence: CASSLEQAHYEQYF. The CDR3 nucleotides read TGTGCCAGCAGCTTAGAACAGGCACACTACGAGCAGTACTTC.

The chain combines TRBV7-9 with TRBJ1-3; D is ambiguous. Trimming removed 0 bases from V and 0 bases from J, with 6 bases in between. The CDR3 sequence is 15 residues long. Germline CDR1 SEHNR, CDR2 FQNEAQ (reference sequence). The CDR3 region has the DNA TGTGCCAGCAGCTTAGCAGAACACTCTGGAAACACCATATATTTT. Translated, it gives CASSLAEHSGNTIYF.

The genes are TRBV27 and TRBJ1-5; 9 bases agree with TRBD1. There are 14 residues in the CDR3. V shed 5 bases and J 11 bases; nucleotides not matched to a gene: 10. Looked up from germline, CDR1 is MNHEY and CDR2 is SMNVEV (reference sequence). The CDR3 loop reads CASSITTGGVAQHF. The DNA of the CDR3 is TGTGCCAGCAGTATTACGACAGGGGGTGTGGCCCAGCATTTT.

CDR3 sequence reads: CASSLRDRGPETQYF. The CDR3 nucleotides read TGTGCCAGCAGCCTAAGGGACAGGGGACCAGAGACCCAGTACTTC. The V and J genes are TRBV7-2 and TRBJ2-5, with 10 nucleotides matching TRBD1. Germline V gene sequence: CDR1 SGHTA, CDR2 FQGNSA. J lost 4 bases, V lost 5 bases, and 7 bases had no gene match. The CDR3 loop spans 15 amino acids.

DNA for the CDR3: TGCGCCAGTCACGGGGAGAGTGGCACAGATACGCAGTATTTT. Amino acids: CASHGESGTDTQYF. This rearrangement joins TRBV5-1 to TRBJ2-3; the D gene is possibly TRBD2 (5 bases). The CDR3 spans 14 residues. CDR1 SGHRS and CDR2 YFSETQ come from the germline V gene. Trimming took 8 bases from V and 1 from J, leaving 14 bases between them.

This clone appeared a few times. The V gene is TRBV4-2, the J gene TRBJ1-1, with 10 bases lining up with TRBD1. The germline gives CDR1 LGHNA, CDR2 YNFKEQ. The CDR3 runs to 13 residues. J gave up 10 bases and V 4 bases, and 6 bases lay outside the gene matches. The CDR3 bases are TGTGCCAGCAGCCTGGGGACAGGGGACGGAGCTTTCTTT. Amino acids: CASSLGTGDGAFF.

The gene calls are TRBV28 and TRBJ2-7, with 15 bases aligning to TRBD2. V gave up 2 bases and J gave up 5 bases; unmatched junction bases: 7. Germline CDR1 and CDR2: MDHEN and SYDVKM. This CDR3 is built from 17 residues. This CDR3 reads CASSLTGTSGRFNEQYF. The CDR3 DNA follows: TGTGCCAGCAGTTTAACGGGGACTAGCGGGAGGTTTAACGAGCAGTACTTC.

The chain is built from TRBV6-1 and TRBJ1-2; possible D gene TRBD1, 6 bases. The germline CDR1 and CDR2 sequences are MNHNS and SASEGT. The CDR3 totals 13 residues. V was shortened by 5 bases and J by 4 bases, with 11 bases between the two germline ends. The CDR3 is CASSLDRSYGYTF. Written as DNA, the CDR3 is TGTGCCAGCAGTTTGGACAGAAGCTATGGCTACACCTTC.

This chain connects TRBV7-9 to TRBJ2-2; tentative D call: TRBD2 (5 bases). This CDR3 is built from 16 residues. The germline V gene has CDR1 SEHNR and CDR2 FQNEAQ (reference sequence). Between the trimmed V and J ends, which lost 5 bases and 6 bases, there was a span of 19 bases. The CDR3 sequence is CASSPSGSLGSGELFF. CDR3 coding DNA: TGTGCCAGCAGCCCCTCGGGGAGTCTAGGCTCCGGGGAGCTGTTTTTT.

The chain links TRBV14 to TRBJ2-1; D unclear. Looked up from germline, CDR1 is SGHDN and CDR2 is FVKESK. Between the trimmed V and J ends, which lost 4 bases and 5 bases, there was a span of 12 bases. The CDR3 is 14 residues long. The CDR3 here is CASSPFLGHNEQFF. In DNA form, the CDR3 reads TGTGCCAGCAGCCCCTTCTTGGGCCACAATGAGCAGTTCTTC.

The chain uses TRBV7-9 and TRBJ1-2, with D possibly matching TRBD1 (5 bases). Trimming took 5 bases from V and 1 from J, leaving 17 bases between them. The CDR3 totals 16 residues. The germline gives CDR1 SEHNR, CDR2 FQNEAQ (reference sequence). The CDR3 sequence: CASSSIGRGVNYGYTF. CDR3 bases: TGTGCCAGCAGCAGCATAGGCCGGGGCGTTAACTATGGCTACACCTTC.

J is TRBJ2-1 and V is TRBV7-2; a weak D match, TRBD2 (6 bases). The germline V gene has CDR1 SGHTA and CDR2 FQGNSA. This CDR3 has 14 amino acids. V was shortened by 3 bases and J by 7 bases, with 13 bases between the two germline ends. CDR3 sequence (DNA): TGTGCCAGCAGCTTTGGAGGCGGGACGAATGAGCAGTTCTTC. It specifies CASSFGGGTNEQFF. The full variable domain, with the rest looked up from reference TRBV7-2 and TRBJ2-1, is GAGVSQSPSNKVTEKGKDVELRCDPISGHTALYWYRQSLGQGLEFLIYFQGNSAPDKSGLPSDRFSAERTGGSVSTLTIQRTQQEDSAVYLCASSFGGGTNEQFFGPGTRLTVL.

This chain joins TRBV2 and TRBJ1-2; no firm D call. The V end was cut by 6 bases, the J end by 5 bases, with 25 bases between. This CDR3 is built from 17 residues. Germline CDR1 reads SNHLY; CDR2 reads FYNNEI. Written as DNA, the CDR3 is TGTGCCAGCAGAGATTTCGGGCCTACCCTTTTTCTATATGGCTACACCTTC. This translates into CASRDFGPTLFLYGYTF.